This T cell receptor (beta chain) was recorded in a study of identical twins (dated by TCRdb to 2016 to 2018). With regard to the full study: To test whether fetal clonotypes persist, the study used deep sequencing on TCR alpha and beta repertoires from monozygotic twins, unrelated adults of various ages, and cord blood. To rule out contamination, the twin experiments were replicated at different times with different library preparation protocols.

This clonotype has just a few counts. Its antigen target is currently unknown. Base qualities are not provided; no much larger clone lies one nucleotide away. All donors were healthy Caucasians. Three pairs of female monozygotic twins, all aged 18 to 29 years, made up the twin cohort. Positive isolation kits from Invitrogen were used to isolate CD4+ and CD8+ T cell populations. The protocol used for the library was 5' RACE. The data were produced on an Illumina HiSeq 2000. A universal primer binding site was added through template switching, and the final cDNA carried a unique molecular identifier so that TCR cDNA molecules could be counted accurately. Specific primers in the conserved constant-segment region were used to synthesize first-strand cDNA for TCR alpha and beta chains. To control for contamination, every cDNA library was double barcoded, receiving both a SMART-Mk sample barcode and Illumina barcodes. TruSeq adapter sequences, together with Illumina sample barcodes, were added in two successive PCR steps. The TCR alpha and beta cDNA libraries were sequenced on the Illumina HiSeq platform using custom primers. Concerning the study's data processing: MiGEC was used to process raw reads and extract unique molecular identifiers, and MiXCR was used to find CDR3 positions. Recombination models were inferred per individual with the repgenHMM and IGoR tools using an EM algorithm. The analysis of shared clonotypes was done with the tcR package in R, with sharing normalized by the product of cloneset sizes. To study raw recombination free of thymic and clonal selection effects, out-of-frame nonproductive sequences were analyzed. Starting from the raw public reads, TCRdb applied fastp trimming at Q25, assembled clones with MiXCR and retained in-frame beta chains. Each entry merges the rows of one CDR3 protein and shows their most common DNA and genes. TCRdb's processing, not the study's, gives the V and J calls here. This sample holds about 530,000 distinct CDR3 sequences; about a fifth were observed only once. Together, the top ten hold about 0.48% of the sample.

The germline V gene encodes CDR1 DFQATT and CDR2 SNEGSKA (reference sequence). The CDR3 runs 14 amino acids, cysteine and phenylalanine included. Here the CDR3 DNA is all that survives: 42 bases in frame from base 1. The trim is 0 bases for V and 0 bases for J, with a gap of 6 bases between the germline ends. Here is what the overall study found, with its caveats: The excess sharing between twins in beta out-of-frame sequences was weaker because fewer shared sequences reduced the signal-to-noise ratio. Because the same donors could not be followed over many years, conclusions were based on cross-sectional statistical analysis. Fewer insertions were carried by abundant cord blood beta clonotypes, a similar but weaker trend appeared in young adult naive repertoires, and no such trend appeared in memory repertoires. Invariant T cells such as MAIT and iNKT could partly confound zero-insertion analyses, though diverse VJ usage argued against this for most clonotypes. Compared with coincidental sharing between unrelated individuals, an excess of low generation-probability sequences was observed among out-of-frame TCR alpha sequences shared between twins. In monozygotic twins, recombination models systematically underestimated out-of-frame TCR alpha sharing, but the models matched the sharing seen between unrelated individuals.

These same data were also listed under a study on yellow fever vaccine responses in identical twins. According to the second study: According to the authors, the vaccine-induced T cell response in identical twins seemed to be partly convergent and partly specific to each individual. The study precisely tracked vaccine-responding T cell clones in identical twins.

The clonotype comes from a woman in her late teens or twenties in good health. The chain is assembled from TRBV20-1 and TRBJ1-5, with the identity of the D gene unclear. The sample was CD4+ T cells sorted from blood. CDR3 loop: CSARDYTSNQPQHF. The bases are TGCAGTGCTAGAGATTATACTAGCAATCAGCCCCAGCATTTT.